This entry lists 13 T cell receptor beta chains sequenced from one sample in a study of shared clonotypes between healthy human individuals. The repertoire was sequenced with immunoSEQ multiplex PCR; TCRdb's copy has only in-frame clones and lacks some. The sample has about 340,000 clones, around 79% seen once. The sequenced sample was memory CD4+ T cells sorted from blood. The subset here: CD45RA-negative fraction. All receptors derive from a man aged 30-40 years in good health.

The chain uses TRBV5-1 and TRBJ2-1, with 9 bases lining up with TRBD2. The trim removed 0 bases at V and 8 bases at J, leaving 6 bases unmatched. Germline values: CDR1 SGHRS, CDR2 YFSETQ. This CDR3 has 15 residues. The CDR3 coding sequence is TGCGCCAGCAGCTTGGCTAGCGGGATTGGCGATGAGCAGTTCTTC. This gives the protein CASSLASGIGDEQFF.

This chain links TRBV19 with TRBJ2-7, with 8 nucleotides matching TRBD1. J was trimmed by 5 bases and V by 7 bases; bases with no gene match: 13. CDR1 and CDR2 (germline): LNHDA, SQIVND (reference sequence). There are 15 residues in the CDR3. Written as DNA, the CDR3 is TGTGCCAGTAAGAACCAGGACAGGGCCATGGACGAGCAGTACTTC. Translated, it gives CASKNQDRAMDEQYF.

V and J are TRBV5-1 and TRBJ2-1; possibly TRBD1 for D (5 bases). The germline V gene encodes CDR1 SGHRS and CDR2 YFSETQ. There are 14 residues in the CDR3. V gave up 0 bases and J gave up 5 bases, with 9 bases separating them. The CDR3 DNA follows: TGCGCCAGCAGCTTGGTCCAGGGAAACAATGAGCAGTTCTTC. This codes for CASSLVQGNNEQFF.

This rearrangement joins TRBV2 to TRBJ2-7, with 8 bases lining up with TRBD1. Trimming at V came to 8 bases and at J to 7 bases, leaving 10 bases not matched to a gene. Germline loops: CDR1 SNHLY, CDR2 FYNNEI. The CDR3 totals 13 residues. The CDR3 is CASGGGQGPEQYF. The DNA of the CDR3 is TGTGCCAGCGGAGGTGGACAGGGACCAGAGCAGTACTTC. Using reference TRBV2 and TRBJ2-7 for the parts outside the CDR3, the full variable domain is EPEVTQTPSHQVTQMGQEVILRCVPISNHLYFYWYRQILGQKVEFLVSFYNNEISEKSEIFDDQFSVERPDGSNFTLKIRSTKLEDSAMYFCASGGGQGPEQYFGPGTRLTVT.

This clone has a handful of counts. The rearrangement uses TRBV6-1 and TRBJ1-6; D gene uncertain. Trimming left V 1 base short and J 9 bases short, with 10 bases between. Germline V CDR1 and CDR2: MNHNS, SASEGT. This CDR3 is built from 14 residues. The CDR3 DNA follows: TGTGCCAGCAGTGAAGTAGCCGTTACTTCACCCCTCCACTTT. As protein: CASSEVAVTSPLHF.

V and J are TRBV11-2 and TRBJ2-7; D gene ambiguous. The CDR3 contains 13 residues. Looked up from germline, CDR1 is SGHAT and CDR2 is FQNNGV. V was clipped by 1 base and J by 3 bases, with 7 bases between them. CDR3: CASSLAVRYEQYF. Here the CDR3 DNA reads TGTGCCAGCAGCTTAGCAGTTCGCTACGAGCAGTACTTC.

CDR3 amino acids: CASKFGGGPGTGELFF. The CDR3 region has the DNA TGTGCCAGCAAGTTTGGGGGAGGGCCGGGCACCGGGGAGCTGTTTTTT. This chain connects TRBV2 to TRBJ2-2; 7 bases align to TRBD2. Trimming cost V 7 bases and J 4 bases; bases outside gene matches: 12. The CDR3 is 16 amino acids. From germline, CDR1 is SNHLY and CDR2 FYNNEI.

V is TRBV28 and J is TRBJ2-5; 7 bases line up with TRBD2. Unmatched junction bases numbered 10, after V lost 8 bases and J lost 4 bases. CDR3 length equals 14 residues. CDR1 MDHEN and CDR2 SYDVKM come from the germline V gene. The CDR3 loop reads CASGRGGSSETQYF. Here the CDR3 DNA reads TGTGCCAGCGGCCGGGGCGGGAGTTCAGAGACCCAGTACTTC.

This clone was counted a few times. In nucleotides, the CDR3 is TGTGCCAGTAGCTCCCGGGACAGGGTAGTCGAAAAACTGTTTTTT. The encoded protein is CASSSRDRVVEKLFF. The rearrangement uses TRBV19 and TRBJ1-4; 9 nucleotides align to TRBD1. There are 15 residues in the CDR3. The V gene's germline CDR1 is LNHDA and CDR2 SQIVND (reference sequence). The V gene end was trimmed by 6 bases and the J gene end by 8 bases; junction bases not matched to a gene: 10.

The rearrangement joins TRBV18 to TRBJ1-1, with D possibly TRBD1 on 5 matching bases. Germline values: CDR1 KGHSH, CDR2 LQKENI. Between the trimmed V and J ends, which lost 3 bases and 7 bases, there was a span of 9 bases. CDR3 length equals 12 residues. CDR3 in DNA: TGTGCCAGCTCACCGAAAGGGGATGAAGCTTTCTTT. It yields the protein CASSPKGDEAFF.

The chain carries TRBV19 and TRBJ2-3; 11 nucleotides line up with TRBD1. Germline CDR1 and CDR2: LNHDA and SQIVND (reference sequence). The CDR3 is 15 residues long. Trimming cost V 3 bases and J 2 bases; bases outside gene matches: 1. The CDR3 here is CASSIGQGATDTQYF. The CDR3 DNA is TGTGCCAGTAGTATCGGACAGGGGGCCACAGATACGCAGTATTTT. The whole variable domain, remainder taken from reference TRBV19 and TRBJ2-3, is DGGITQSPKYLFRKEGQNVTLSCEQNLNHDAMYWYRQDPGQGLRLIYYSQIVNDFQKGDIAEGYSVSREKKESFPLTVTSAQKNPTAFYLCASSIGQGATDTQYFGPGTRLTVL.

About this clone itself: Other DNA sequences in the same sample also yield this CDR3. The rearrangement joins TRBV5-6 to TRBJ2-5; 9 nucleotides agree with TRBD1. J was trimmed by 4 bases and V by 3 bases; bases with no gene match: 13. Germline assignment: CDR1 SGHDT and CDR2 YYEEEE. This CDR3 comprises 17 residues. The CDR3 sequence: CASSSTGTGFALETQYF. The DNA of the CDR3 is TGTGCCAGCAGCTCCACCGGGACAGGGTTTGCGTTAGAGACCCAGTACTTC.

Here the CDR3 DNA reads TGCGCCAGCAGCTTTGGGACAGTGGACACCGGGGAGCTGTTTTTT. Encoded protein: CASSFGTVDTGELFF. The V gene is TRBV5-1, the J gene TRBJ2-2; 7 bases match TRBD1. The CDR3 extends over 15 amino acids. V shed 2 bases, J shed 3 bases, and the junction held 4 bases outside the gene matches. Per germline, CDR1 SGHRS and CDR2 YFSETQ.